Sequencing of this TCR beta chain was carried out in a study of T cell repertoires in cytomegalovirus infection. Study overall: Indications came from public TCR beta signatures; they pointed to CMV infection and to a matching HLA type.

TCRdb re-called the reads through MiXCR, storing one row per CDR3 protein. Counted here are 95,000 to 120,000 distinct CDR3 sequences, over 30% occurring once; the ten biggest clones make up more than 35%. This clonotype turned up a few times. The antigen is not known. Whole-study findings and limits: Predominance within the ex vivo response was attributable to HLA-C-restricted CMV-specific TCR beta clonotypes. Individuals carrying CMV plus the relevant HLA were identified by cumulative frequency of public TCR beta families.

Germline lookup yields CDR1 SGHVS and CDR2 FQNEAQ. CDR3 length equals 17 residues. Unmatched junction bases numbered 7, after V lost 6 bases and J lost 1 base. This chain links TRBV7-8 with TRBJ2-1, with TRBD2 matching 12 bases. The sequence came from a human donor in good health (CMV status not recorded). Some clones in this sample may be carry-over from other donors' samples. The material was CD8+ T cells from cultured PBMCs, obtained from culture after CMV antigen stimulation. The CDR3 is CASSPTSGGYSYNEQFF. As DNA, the CDR3 is TGTGCCAGCAGTCCGACTAGCGGGGGCTATTCCTACAATGAGCAGTTCTTC.